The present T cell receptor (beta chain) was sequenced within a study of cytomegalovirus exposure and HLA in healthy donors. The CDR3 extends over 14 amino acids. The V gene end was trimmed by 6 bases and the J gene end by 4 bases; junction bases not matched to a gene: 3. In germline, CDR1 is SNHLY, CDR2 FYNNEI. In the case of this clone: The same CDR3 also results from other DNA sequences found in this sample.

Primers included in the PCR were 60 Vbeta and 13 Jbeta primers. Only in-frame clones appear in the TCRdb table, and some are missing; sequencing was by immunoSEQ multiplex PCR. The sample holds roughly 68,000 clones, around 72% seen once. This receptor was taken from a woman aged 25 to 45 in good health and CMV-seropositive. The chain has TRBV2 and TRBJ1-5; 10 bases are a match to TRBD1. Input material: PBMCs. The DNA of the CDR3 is TGTGCCAGCAGGGACAGGGGGGTAAATCAGCCCCAGCATTTT. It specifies CASRDRGVNQPQHF.